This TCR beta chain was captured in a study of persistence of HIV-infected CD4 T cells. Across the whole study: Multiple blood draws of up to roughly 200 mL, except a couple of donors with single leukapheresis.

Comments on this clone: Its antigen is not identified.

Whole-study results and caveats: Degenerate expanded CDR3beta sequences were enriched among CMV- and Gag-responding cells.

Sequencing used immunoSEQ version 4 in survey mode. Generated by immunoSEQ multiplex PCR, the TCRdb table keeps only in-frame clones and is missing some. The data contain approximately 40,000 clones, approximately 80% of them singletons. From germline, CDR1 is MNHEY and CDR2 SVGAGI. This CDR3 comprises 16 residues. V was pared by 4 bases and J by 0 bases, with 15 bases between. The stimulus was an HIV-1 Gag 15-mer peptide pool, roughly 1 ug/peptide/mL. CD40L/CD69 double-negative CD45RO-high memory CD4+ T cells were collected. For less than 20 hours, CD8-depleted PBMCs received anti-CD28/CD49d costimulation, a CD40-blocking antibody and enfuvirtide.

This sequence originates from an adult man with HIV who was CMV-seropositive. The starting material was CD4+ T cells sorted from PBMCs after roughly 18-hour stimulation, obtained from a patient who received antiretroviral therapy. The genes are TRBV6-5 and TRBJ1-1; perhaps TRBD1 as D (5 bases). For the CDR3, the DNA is TGTGCCAGCAGTTGGGGACGGCGAACTATGAACACTGAAGCTTTCTTT. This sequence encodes CASSWGRRTMNTEAFF.